What follows is one T cell receptor beta chain and its context. The antigen is unknown. This specimen comes from a study of T cell responses to AZD1222 COVID-19 vaccine. Study-wide findings and caveats: Spike was spanned by vaccine-associated CD4 TCRs, with dominance at 160-218 and 743-854. The donor cohort was predominantly white British with a female majority, and clonal diversity may have been underestimated. Nearly half of unique spike-specific TCRs reportedly avoided B.1.351 and B.1.1.7 mutated regions. After two AZD1222 doses, spike-specific TCR breadth and depth rose versus day 0.

From germline, CDR1 is WSHSY and CDR2 SAAADI. The CDR3 covers 13 residues. After removal of 8 bases from V and 5 bases from J, the junction contained 8 bases not matched to a gene. Generated by immunoSEQ multiplex PCR, the TCRdb table keeps only in-frame clones and is missing some. Of approximately 180,000 clones listed, just over 90% are singletons. Sequencing used peripheral blood, obtained 28 days after the second dose of the MenACWY control vaccine. The receptor was isolated from an adult who received the MenACWY meningococcal vaccine as a control. The V call is TRBV10-2, the J call TRBJ2-5, with 7 bases that match TRBD1. In DNA, the CDR3 is TGCGCCAGCGAAGACAGGGTTGGCGAGACCCAGTACTTC. Encoded protein: CASEDRVGETQYF.